One sample yielded the 2 T cell receptor beta chains listed below, sequenced in a study of blood T cell repertoires in COVID-19. Sequencing was performed with immunoSEQ multiplex PCR; in TCRdb, only in-frame clones are kept and a portion is missing. The sample has about 210,000 clones, 81% seen once. Sequenced sample: PBMCs or T cells enriched from blood (not recorded which). These receptors originate from a woman aged 45-65 years with acute COVID-19.

The chain recombines TRBV11-1 with TRBJ1-1, with 9 bases matching TRBD1. V shed 6 bases, J shed 7 bases, and the junction held 6 bases outside the gene matches. Per the germline V gene, CDR1 is SGHAT and CDR2 is FQDESV (reference sequence). The CDR3 has 13 residues. For the CDR3, the DNA is TGTGCCAGCAGGGGACAGGGCAAATTTGAAGCTTTCTTT. Amino acids: CASRGQGKFEAFF.

Remarks on this clone: Additional DNA sequences in this sample encode the identical CDR3. The V and J genes are TRBV12-3 or TRBV12-4 and TRBJ2-5, with D unresolved. The V and J ends lost 5 bases and 5 bases respectively, with 9 bases between them. The CDR3 is made up of 12 amino acids. CDR3 region: CASSLPSETQYF. DNA for the CDR3: TGTGCCAGCAGTCTCCCTTCGGAGACCCAGTACTTC.